The 21 T cell receptor beta chains below come from one sample, sequenced in a study of CD4+ T cells in melanoma (dated by TCRdb to between 2020 and 2023). The library was generated by the immunoSEQ multiplex PCR assay. TCRdb took over this immuneACCESS table, retaining in-frame rearrangements with V and J assigned. Such tables are incomplete; in checked studies, under half of the missing clones stem from an unresolved V gene, and the remainder is unexplained. The sample table records about 6,900 clones; around 62% of these occur just once. The ten most abundant clones make up around a fifth of the sample. The sample was cells from a culture (not recorded whether cultured in vitro). The receptor set was obtained from a human donor with melanoma.

The chain links TRBV9 to TRBJ2-3; 7 positions agree with TRBD2. This CDR3 region has 15 residues. The germline CDR1 and CDR2 sequences are SGDLS and YYNGEE. The ends lost 3 bases at V and 3 bases at J; junction bases unmatched: 7. The DNA of the CDR3 is TGTGCCAGCAGCGACGGGGGGAACACAACAGATACGCAGTATTTT. Translating gives CASSDGGNTTDTQYF. The variable domain in full, completed from reference TRBV9 and TRBJ2-3, reads DSGVTQTPKHLITATGQRVTLRCSPRSGDLSVYWYQQSLDQGLQFLIQYYNGEERAKGNILERFSAQQFPDLHSELNLSSLELGDSALYFCASSDGGNTTDTQYFGPGTRLTVL.

V is TRBV5-3 and J is TRBJ1-5; D gene uncertain. TRBV5-3 is annotated as an ORF whose role is uncertain. Deletions cut 1 base from V and 0 bases from J, with 20 bases between. This CDR3 contains 19 residues. This chain's CDR3 is CARSLFLSDPNYSNQPQHF. The CDR3 DNA follows: TGTGCCAGAAGCTTGTTTCTCTCGGACCCAAACTATAGCAATCAGCCCCAGCATTTT.

This clone came up a few times. This chain uses TRBV7-9 with TRBJ2-1; 14 bases line up with TRBD2. The CDR3 has 16 residues. The V segment lost 4 bases and the J segment 6 bases; nucleotides outside the gene matches: 5. The germline gives CDR1 SEHNR, CDR2 FQNEAQ (reference sequence). This chain's CDR3 is CASSSSGLAGVNEQFF. CDR3 nucleotides: TGTGCCAGCAGCTCATCGGGACTAGCGGGGGTCAATGAGCAGTTCTTC.

This clone ranks as medium-sized (0.01 to 0.1%). The rearrangement uses TRBV19 and TRBJ2-1, with a weak D call TRBD2 (6 bases). Per the germline V gene, CDR1 is LNHDA and CDR2 is SQIVND (reference sequence). The CDR3 contains 15 residues. V was cut by 3 bases and J by 0 bases, with 9 bases left in between. In DNA, the CDR3 is TGTGCCAGTAGTATCGGGAGCCTCTCCTACAATGAGCAGTTCTTC. Residues: CASSIGSLSYNEQFF.

The rearrangement links TRBV29-1 to TRBJ2-1; the D gene is possibly TRBD1 (5 bases). Trimming pared 7 bases from V and 5 bases from J, leaving 15 bases between. The CDR3 runs 13 residues. Germline CDR1 is SQVTM and CDR2 is ANQGSEA. The CDR3 DNA is TGCAGCGCCCTGACAGCCTTTGACAATGAGCAGTTCTTC. It codes for CSALTAFDNEQFF.

This clone was counted between two and nine times. The genes are TRBV9 and TRBJ2-3; no clear D. The CDR3 loop spans 16 amino acids. V lost 4 bases, J lost 4 bases, and 19 bases lay in between. CDR1 and CDR2 (germline): SGDLS, YYNGEE. CDR3 sequence: CASSPPDPSSADTQYF. CDR3 nucleotide sequence: TGTGCCAGCAGCCCGCCCGATCCGAGCAGTGCAGATACGCAGTATTTT.

This sequence joins TRBV5-4 and TRBJ1-2, with D possibly matching TRBD1 (6 bases). CDR1 and CDR2 (germline): SGHNT, YYREEE (reference sequence). Trimming removed 3 bases at V and 0 bases at J, with 18 bases between. The CDR3 covers 17 residues. For the CDR3, the DNA is TGTGCCAGCAGCTCCGGGGGCTACAATCCAGCTAACTATGGCTACACCTTC. Translating gives CASSSGGYNPANYGYTF.

The table lists this clone with a few counts. This chain links TRBV5-5 with TRBJ2-5; tentatively, D is TRBD2 (6 bases). Germline CDR1 SGHKS, CDR2 YYEKEE (reference sequence). The V end lost 2 bases, the J end lost 1 base, and 12 bases lay between the germline ends. The CDR3 runs to 15 residues. CDR3 DNA sequence: TGTGCCAGCAGCTTTTGGGGCGGGGTCCAAGAGACCCAGTACTTC. Its protein product is CASSFWGGVQETQYF. The variable domain in full, with the rest retrieved from reference TRBV5-5 and TRBJ2-5, is DAGVTQSPTHLIKTRGQQVTLRCSPISGHKSVSWYQQVLGQGPQFIFQYYEKEERGRGNFPDRFSARQFPNYSSELNVNALLLGDSALYLCASSFWGGVQETQYFGPGTRLLVL.

Regarding this clone: A much larger clone lies one base from this, so it may be a read error. The chain recombines TRBV28 with TRBJ2-7; weak D call: TRBD2 (6 bases). Trimming took off 6 bases at V and 4 bases at J, with 7 bases between the two ends. The CDR3 has 11 residues. CDR1 and CDR2 from the germline V gene are MDHEN and SYDVKM. The CDR3, as DNA: TGTGCCAGCAGGGGGGGTTACGAGCAGTACTTC. The encoded protein is CASRGGYEQYF.

This clone is a singleton in its sample. V and J are TRBV3-1 (or the pseudogene TRBV3-2) and TRBJ2-1; maybe TRBD1 (6 bases). Germline CDR1 LGHDT, CDR2 YNNKEL (reference sequence). The CDR3 totals 15 residues. The germline V and J ends were trimmed by 4 bases and 4 bases, with 14 bases remaining between them. The DNA for the CDR3 is TGTGCCAGCAGCCTAGGCAGGGGTACTTACAATGAGCAGTTCTTC. Its translation: CASSLGRGTYNEQFF.

This chain uses TRBV5-1 with TRBJ2-5; the match to TRBD2 covers 10 bases. The CDR3 sequence is 15 residues long. Germline V gives CDR1 SGHRS, CDR2 YFSETQ. Trimming cost V 0 bases and J 2 bases; bases outside gene matches: 1. The CDR3 is CASSLASGGQETQYF. CDR3 coding DNA: TGCGCCAGCAGCTTGGCTAGCGGGGGACAAGAGACCCAGTACTTC. The variable domain in full, completed from reference TRBV5-1 and TRBJ2-5, reads KAGVTQTPRYLIKTRGQQVTLSCSPISGHRSVSWYQQTPGQGLQFLFEYFSETQRNKGNFPGRFSGRQFSNSRSEMNVSTLELGDSALYLCASSLASGGQETQYFGPGTRLLVL.

The chain is built from TRBV29-1 and TRBJ2-5; D not certain. CDR3 size: 12 residues. V dropped 2 bases and J dropped 3 bases, with 7 bases sitting between them. Germline V gene data show CDR1 as SQVTM and CDR2 as ANQGSEA. This chain's CDR3 is CSVERSEETQYF. CDR3 nucleotide sequence: TGCAGCGTTGAACGGAGTGAAGAGACCCAGTACTTC.

This chain links TRBV19 with TRBJ2-7; 9 bases agree with TRBD1. Germline V gene lookup returns CDR1 LNHDA and CDR2 SQIVND (reference sequence). The CDR3 extends over 15 amino acids. J lost 2 bases, V lost 6 bases, and 8 bases had no gene match. DNA of the CDR3: TGTGCCAGTAGCCTTCAGGGGACAGGGACCTACGAGCAGTACTTC. Translated: CASSLQGTGTYEQYF. Complete variable domain (other parts from reference TRBV19 and TRBJ2-7): DGGITQSPKYLFRKEGQNVTLSCEQNLNHDAMYWYRQDPGQGLRLIYYSQIVNDFQKGDIAEGYSVSREKKESFPLTVTSAQKNPTAFYLCASSLQGTGTYEQYFGPGTRLTVT.

The chain employs TRBV25-1 and TRBJ1-2, with D possibly being TRBD1 (6 bases). The V end lost 4 bases, the J end lost 4 bases, and 19 bases lay between the germline ends. The CDR3 is 16 amino acids. Germline V gene lookup returns CDR1 MGHDK and CDR2 SYGVNS. The CDR3 region is CASSGGLPGQGYGYTF. The DNA of the CDR3 is TGTGCCAGCAGTGGAGGTCTTCCGGGACAAGGCTATGGCTACACCTTC.

The rearrangement joins TRBV7-3 to TRBJ2-1, with TRBD2 identical over 8 bases. This CDR3 is 16 amino acids long. V trimming: 1 base; J trimming: 7 bases; junction bases outside the gene matches: 9. The germline V gene encodes CDR1 SGHTA and CDR2 FQGTGA. The CDR3 spells CASSLMGVAGKNEQFF. CDR3 bases: TGTGCCAGCAGCTTAATGGGGGTAGCGGGGAAAAATGAGCAGTTCTTC. The variable domain in full, with the rest retrieved from reference TRBV7-3 and TRBJ2-1, is GAGVSQTPSNKVTEKGKYVELRCDPISGHTALYWYRQSLGQGPEFLIYFQGTGAADDSGLPNDRFFAVRPEGSVSTLKIQRTERGDSAVYLCASSLMGVAGKNEQFFGPGTRLTVL.

The chain joins TRBV19 to TRBJ2-2; D possibly corresponds to TRBD2 (5 bases). The CDR3 runs 15 residues. Per the germline V gene, CDR1 is LNHDA and CDR2 is SQIVND (reference sequence). V gave up 3 bases and J gave up 2 bases, with 10 bases separating them. The CDR3 loop is CASSIRTVNTGELFF. The CDR3 nucleotides read TGTGCCAGTAGTATTCGGACTGTAAACACCGGGGAGCTGTTTTTT.

Within the sample, this clone is medium-sized (0.01 to 0.1%). J is TRBJ1-1 and V is TRBV5-1; 12 bases are shared with TRBD1. Germline V gives CDR1 SGHRS, CDR2 YFSETQ. The CDR3 covers 18 residues. The junction had 17 bases not matched to a gene; V was cut back by 4 bases and J by 7 bases. The CDR3 DNA reads as TGCGCCAGCAGCATCCTACCACCGGGACAGGGGGCTGGTAATGAAGCTTTCTTT. It encodes CASSILPPGQGAGNEAFF.

This rearrangement joins TRBV2 to TRBJ2-7, with 9 bases fitting TRBD1. Germline V gene sequence: CDR1 SNHLY, CDR2 FYNNEI. The CDR3 is 12 amino acids. J was trimmed by 5 bases and V by 5 bases; bases with no gene match: 1. CDR3 bases: TGTGCCAGCAGTCGGGACAGGGACGAGCAGTACTTC. Translation gives CASSRDRDEQYF.

V is TRBV7-3 and J is TRBJ1-1, with D possibly being TRBD1 (5 bases). Germline loops: CDR1 SGHTA, CDR2 FQGTGA. Trimming removed 2 bases from V and 5 bases from J, with 9 bases in between. The length of the CDR3 is 13 residues. The CDR3 DNA reads TGTGCCAGCAGCTTAGAGGGGAGAACTGAAGCTTTCTTT. Its protein product is CASSLEGRTEAFF.

J is TRBJ2-3 and V is TRBV6-5; D ambiguous. Trimming took off 5 bases at V and 6 bases at J, with 6 bases between the two ends. From germline, CDR1 is MNHEY and CDR2 SVGAGI. The CDR3 has 11 amino acids. The chain's CDR3 is CASSPFDTQYF. The CDR3 DNA reads as TGTGCCAGCAGTCCCTTTGATACGCAGTATTTT.

As to this clone: Germline and junction disagree at one end, which may indicate a read error. V is TRBV7-7 and J is TRBJ2-1, with 7 bases fitting TRBD1. There are 13 residues in the CDR3. Germline V gives CDR1 SSHAT, CDR2 FNYEAQ (reference sequence). The chain's CDR3 is CASSLGQNNEQFF. The CDR3 DNA reads as TGTGCTAGCAGCTTGGGACAGAACAATGAGCAGTTCTTC.